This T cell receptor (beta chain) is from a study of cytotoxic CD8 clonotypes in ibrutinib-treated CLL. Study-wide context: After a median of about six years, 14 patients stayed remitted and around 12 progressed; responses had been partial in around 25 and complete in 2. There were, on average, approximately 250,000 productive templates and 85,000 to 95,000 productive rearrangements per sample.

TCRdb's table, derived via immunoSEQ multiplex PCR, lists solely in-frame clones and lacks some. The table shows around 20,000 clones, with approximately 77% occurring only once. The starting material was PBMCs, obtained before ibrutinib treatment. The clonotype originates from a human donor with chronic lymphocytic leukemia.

The CDR3 spells CASSPQGTGANVLTF. DNA of the CDR3: TGTGCCAGCAGCCCTCAGGGAACCGGGGCCAACGTCCTGACTTTC. The chain employs TRBV7-3 and TRBJ2-6, with D perhaps TRBD1 (5 bases). V was pared by 5 bases and J by 4 bases, with 12 bases between. In germline, CDR1 is SGHTA, CDR2 FQGTGA. The CDR3 is 15 amino acids.